This is a list of T cell receptor beta chains from one sample in a study of T-cell reconstitution after alpha-beta-depleted transplantation in children. Via MiXCR, TCRdb re-called the PCR reads, giving one row per CDR3 protein. The sample records approximately 190,000 distinct CDR3 sequences, roughly 6% being singletons. Here the sequenced sample was PBMCs, taken before TCRalphabeta/CD19-depleted stem cell transplant. Every receptor here comes from a girl in the first two years of life with combined immunodeficiency, due to receive a stem cell transplant. The CDR3 runs from the conserved cysteine through the conserved F or W. The D gene is left open where the match is weak. Rows may omit the clone size; those that give it use once, few, many or a size class.

V	D	size	J	DNA	CDR3
TRBV20-1	TRBD2	.	TRBJ2-7	TGCAGTGCTAGCTGGGAGGGTAGCGGCCACGAGCAGTACTTC	CSASWEGSGHEQYF
TRBV7-3	.	few	TRBJ2-3	TGTGCCAGCAGCCCACGGGCGCCCGGAAAGCAGTATTTT	CASSPRAPGKQYF
TRBV12-3/TRBV12-4	TRBD2	many	TRBJ2-3	TGTGCCAGCAGCTACGTATTACCCGGGACTACTCATACGCAGTATTTT	CASSYVLPGTTHTQYF
TRBV12-3/TRBV12-4	TRBD1	many	TRBJ2-7	TGTGCCAGCAGTTTAATCGGACAGGAAACCTACGAGCAGTACTTC	CASSLIGQETYEQYF
TRBV24-1	.	many	TRBJ1-2	TGTGCCACCAGTGATCTTCTATATGGCTACACCTTC	CATSDLLYGYTF
TRBV9	.	many	TRBJ2-1	TGTGCCAGCAGCGGGGGGGGCCGCAATGAGCAGTTCTTC	CASSGGGRNEQFF
TRBV4-1	TRBD1	many	TRBJ2-1	TGCGCCAGCAGCTCCCGACAGGGGGGATTAAATGAGCAGTTCTTC	CASSSRQGGLNEQFF
TRBV18	.	few	TRBJ2-2	TGTGCCAGCTCACCACGCTTCCTAATGAACACCGGGGAGCTGTTTTTT	CASSPRFLMNTGELFF
TRBV7-9	TRBD2	many	TRBJ2-7	TGTGCCAGCAGACCGGGGACTAGTGGATCTTACGAGCAGTACTTC	CASRPGTSGSYEQYF
TRBV5-1	.	many	TRBJ2-1	TGCGCCAGCAGCTTGGATAGTTCCCCCAGTGTCAATGAGCAGTTCTTC	CASSLDSSPSVNEQFF
TRBV18	.	many	TRBJ1-5	TGTGCCAGCTCACCTCCAACAAATTCCGGCAATCAGCCCCAGCATTTT	CASSPPTNSGNQPQHF
TRBV7-6	TRBD2	many	TRBJ2-1	TGTGCCAGCAGCTTAGCCCCTAGCGGGGGGTCCTACAATGAGCAGTTCTTC	CASSLAPSGGSYNEQFF
TRBV20-1	TRBD2	many	TRBJ2-1	TGCAGTGCTAGAGATCTAAGCGGGAGAAGTTCCTACAATGAGCAGTTCTTC	CSARDLSGRSSYNEQFF
TRBV12-3/TRBV12-4	TRBD2	many	TRBJ2-5	TGTGCCAGCAGTCCCCGACTAGCGGGGGGGCAAGAGACCCAGTACTTC	CASSPRLAGGQETQYF
TRBV29-1	.	many	TRBJ1-2	TGCAGCGTTGATCTGGGCAGGAGGAACTATGGCTACACCTTC	CSVDLGRRNYGYTF
TRBV15	TRBD1	many	TRBJ2-1	TGTGCCACCAGCAGGAGATCGGGGCAGGGACAGGGCAATGAGCAGTTCTTC	CATSRRSGQGQGNEQFF
TRBV25-1	TRBD1	.	TRBJ2-7	TGTGCCAGCAGTGATGACAGGGACTACGAGCAGTACTTC	CASSDDRDYEQYF